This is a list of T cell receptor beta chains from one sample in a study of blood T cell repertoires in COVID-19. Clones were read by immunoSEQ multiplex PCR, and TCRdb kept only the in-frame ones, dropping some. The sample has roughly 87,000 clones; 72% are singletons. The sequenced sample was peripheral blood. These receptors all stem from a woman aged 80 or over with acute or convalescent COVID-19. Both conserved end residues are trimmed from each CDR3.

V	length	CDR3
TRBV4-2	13	ASSPQTGSTDTQY
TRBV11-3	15	ASRFRDRGRSGEKLF
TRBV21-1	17	ASSKRGTSGGTLTDTQY
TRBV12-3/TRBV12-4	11	ASSSTGVETQY
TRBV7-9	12	ASSTPTGRYGYT
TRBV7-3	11	ASSPIEGGKAF
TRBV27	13	ASSLIVEGNTEAF
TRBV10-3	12	AISADRGQETQY
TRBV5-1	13	ASSDQGQLTDTQY
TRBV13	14	ASSVSSGEPTDTQY
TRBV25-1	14	ASSGGADFSGNTIY
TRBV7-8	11	ASSSDRGEKLF
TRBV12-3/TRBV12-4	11	ASSSNRDTEAF
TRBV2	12	ASSPLQDNQPQH
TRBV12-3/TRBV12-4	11	ASSFNGNQPQH
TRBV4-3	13	ASSQETGGNTEAF
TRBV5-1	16	ASSLALLLTSGAAEQY
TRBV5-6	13	ASSEQGFWDYGYT
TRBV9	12	ASSVAGSTDTQY
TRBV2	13	AVGLRVATNEKLF
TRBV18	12	ASSPAQGTDTQY
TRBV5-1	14	ASSLVGQNYNSPLH
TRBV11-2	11	ASSLGGGLGRF
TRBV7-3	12	ASSSGLVGETQY
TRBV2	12	ASSGTSGPLEQF
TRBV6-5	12	ASKDEATNEKLF
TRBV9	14	ASSVGGGRGNSPLH
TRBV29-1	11	SVTGEANYGYT
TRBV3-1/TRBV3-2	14	ASSLPDRVNTGELF
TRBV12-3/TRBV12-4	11	ASRGTGGQPQH
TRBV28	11	ASSPDTYSPLH
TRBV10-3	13	AISESAGRGTEAF
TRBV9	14	ASSLDGTEPNYGYT
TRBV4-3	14	ASSQERGSGANVLT
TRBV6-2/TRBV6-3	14	ASSKFVSQGNTEAF
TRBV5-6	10	ASSLAVTPQY
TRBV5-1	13	ASSPGTQIGETQY
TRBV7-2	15	ASSLSSGAPNTGELF
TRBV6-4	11	ASRSGGTDTQY
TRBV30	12	AWSDRTAGNTIY
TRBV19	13	ASSPETGINYGYT
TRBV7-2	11	ASSLLQGQPQH